A selection of T cell receptor beta chains follows, all from one sample in a study of T-cell memory formation after mild COVID-19. TCRdb recomputed calls from the 5' RACE reads with MiXCR, one row per CDR3 protein. The table lists roughly 350,000 distinct CDR3 sequences, 25% to 30% of them singletons. Sequences were obtained from PBMCs or a T cell subset sorted from them (not recorded which). The source is an adult woman who had mild COVID-19 (a few samples of this study predate the infection). Cell type and time point are not known. Each CDR3 is given with its conserved first and last residue. A D gene is named only where the DNA matches it firmly. Only some rows state a clone size, as once, few, many or a class for expanded clones.

clone size: .; J gene: TRBJ2-3; D gene: TRBD2; V gene: TRBV5-4; CDR3 protein: CASSLASGGRPDTQYF; CDR3 DNA: TGTGCCAGCAGCTTGGCTAGCGGGGGGCGACCAGATACGCAGTATTTT
clone size: few; J gene: TRBJ2-3; D gene: .; V gene: TRBV6-1; CDR3 protein: CASSDTGTSTDTQYF; CDR3 DNA: TGTGCCAGCAGTGATACAGGGACTAGCACAGATACGCAGTATTTT
clone size: .; J gene: TRBJ2-7; D gene: .; V gene: TRBV20-1; CDR3 protein: CSARGGRGEQYF; CDR3 DNA: TGCAGTGCTAGAGGGGGCCGGGGCGAGCAGTACTTC
clone size: many; J gene: TRBJ2-7; D gene: .; V gene: TRBV6-2/TRBV6-3; CDR3 protein: CASRFSYEQYF; CDR3 DNA: TGTGCCAGCCGTTTCTCCTACGAGCAGTACTTC
clone size: few; J gene: TRBJ1-2; D gene: TRBD1; V gene: TRBV20-1; CDR3 protein: CSAHGTGVPFYGYTF; CDR3 DNA: TGCAGTGCCCACGGGACAGGCGTTCCTTTCTATGGCTACACCTTC
clone size: .; J gene: TRBJ2-7; D gene: .; V gene: TRBV6-6; CDR3 protein: CASSSQGMYEQYF; CDR3 DNA: TGTGCCAGCAGCTCCCAGGGGATGTACGAGCAGTACTTC
clone size: .; J gene: TRBJ2-4; D gene: .; V gene: TRBV7-2; CDR3 protein: CASSFGAQLAKNIQYF; CDR3 DNA: TGTGCCAGCAGCTTCGGGGCCCAACTAGCCAAAAACATTCAGTACTTC
clone size: .; J gene: TRBJ2-3; D gene: TRBD2; V gene: TRBV24-1; CDR3 protein: CATSDLGTSGESVDTQYF; CDR3 DNA: TGTGCCACCAGTGATTTGGGGACTAGCGGGGAGTCAGTAGATACGCAGTATTTT
clone size: many; J gene: TRBJ2-3; D gene: TRBD2; V gene: TRBV7-2; CDR3 protein: CASSFGTINTDTQYF; CDR3 DNA: TGTGCCAGCAGCTTTGGGACTATCAACACAGATACGCAGTATTTT
clone size: .; J gene: TRBJ2-4; D gene: .; V gene: TRBV5-6; CDR3 protein: CASSAAVSKNIQYF; CDR3 DNA: TGTGCCAGCAGCGCGGCTGTATCCAAAAACATTCAGTACTTC
clone size: few; J gene: TRBJ2-7; D gene: .; V gene: TRBV18; CDR3 protein: CASSPDRQENYEQYF; CDR3 DNA: TGTGCCAGCTCACCGGATAGACAGGAAAACTACGAGCAGTACTTC
clone size: few; J gene: TRBJ1-1; D gene: .; V gene: TRBV5-1; CDR3 protein: CASGGRGMNTEAFF; CDR3 DNA: TGCGCCAGCGGGGGGCGCGGAATGAACACTGAAGCTTTCTTT
clone size: .; J gene: TRBJ1-1; D gene: .; V gene: TRBV5-1; CDR3 protein: CASSQGISTEAFF; CDR3 DNA: TGCGCCAGCAGTCAGGGTATATCCACTGAAGCTTTCTTT
clone size: many; J gene: TRBJ1-1; D gene: TRBD1; V gene: TRBV20-1; CDR3 protein: CSAGRPDRETEAFF; CDR3 DNA: TGCAGTGCTGGGCGCCCTGACAGGGAAACTGAAGCTTTCTTT
clone size: .; J gene: TRBJ1-2; D gene: .; V gene: TRBV29-1; CDR3 protein: CSVEAGNYGYTF; CDR3 DNA: TGCAGCGTTGAAGCAGGGAACTATGGCTACACCTTC
clone size: .; J gene: TRBJ2-3; D gene: .; V gene: TRBV10-3; CDR3 protein: CAISERTSTDTQYF; CDR3 DNA: TGTGCCATCAGTGAGCGTACAAGCACAGATACGCAGTATTTT
clone size: .; J gene: TRBJ1-2; D gene: .; V gene: TRBV7-9; CDR3 protein: CASNSGVGYGYTF; CDR3 DNA: TGTGCCAGCAACTCGGGGGTGGGATATGGCTACACCTTC
clone size: few; J gene: TRBJ2-5; D gene: TRBD1; V gene: TRBV20-1; CDR3 protein: CSARFGTGNTQYF; CDR3 DNA: TGCAGTGCTAGGTTCGGGACAGGGAATACCCAGTACTTC
clone size: .; J gene: TRBJ2-5; D gene: .; V gene: TRBV7-6; CDR3 protein: CASSTLEEETQYF; CDR3 DNA: TGTGCCAGCAGCACCCTCGAGGAAGAGACCCAGTACTTC
clone size: .; J gene: TRBJ1-6; D gene: .; V gene: TRBV20-1; CDR3 protein: CSSQGVGSPLHF; CDR3 DNA: TGCAGTAGTCAGGGCGTAGGTTCACCCCTCCACTTT
clone size: .; J gene: TRBJ1-4; D gene: TRBD1; V gene: TRBV4-1; CDR3 protein: CASSQRTGGEKLFF; CDR3 DNA: TGCGCCAGCAGCCAAAGGACAGGGGGGGAAAAACTGTTTTTT
clone size: .; J gene: TRBJ2-1; D gene: TRBD2; V gene: TRBV20-1; CDR3 protein: CSARPPIAGTNNEQFF; CDR3 DNA: TGCAGTGCTAGACCTCCGATAGCGGGAACGAACAATGAGCAGTTCTTC
clone size: .; J gene: TRBJ2-2; D gene: TRBD1; V gene: TRBV4-1; CDR3 protein: CASSQSDRGLNTGELFF; CDR3 DNA: TGCGCCAGCAGCCAATCGGACAGGGGCCTGAACACCGGGGAGCTGTTTTTT
clone size: .; J gene: TRBJ1-3; D gene: TRBD1; V gene: TRBV6-5; CDR3 protein: CASSYSRGPGNTIYF; CDR3 DNA: TGTGCCAGCAGTTACTCGAGGGGGCCTGGAAACACCATATATTTT
clone size: few; J gene: TRBJ2-1; D gene: TRBD2; V gene: TRBV4-3; CDR3 protein: CASSLGTTFNNEQFF; CDR3 DNA: TGCGCCAGCAGCCTAGGGACTACCTTTAACAATGAGCAGTTCTTC
clone size: .; J gene: TRBJ2-7; D gene: .; V gene: TRBV3-1; CDR3 protein: CASSQGGSIEQYF; CDR3 DNA: TGTGCCAGCAGCCAAGGCGGTAGCATCGAGCAGTACTTC
clone size: .; J gene: TRBJ2-2; D gene: .; V gene: TRBV10-3; CDR3 protein: CAISESQGPGELFF; CDR3 DNA: TGTGCCATCAGTGAGTCGCAGGGTCCCGGGGAGCTGTTTTTT
clone size: .; J gene: TRBJ1-1; D gene: .; V gene: TRBV24-1; CDR3 protein: CATSDSVGGLNTEAFF; CDR3 DNA: TGTGCCACCAGTGATTCGGTCGGTGGGCTGAACACTGAAGCTTTCTTT
clone size: .; J gene: TRBJ1-1; D gene: TRBD1; V gene: TRBV7-6; CDR3 protein: CASSPMTGAVGTEAFF; CDR3 DNA: TGTGCCAGCAGTCCAATGACAGGGGCGGTTGGGACTGAAGCTTTCTTT
clone size: .; J gene: TRBJ2-1; D gene: .; V gene: TRBV9; CDR3 protein: CASSVAQGFRDEQFF; CDR3 DNA: TGTGCCAGCAGCGTAGCACAGGGATTCCGGGATGAGCAGTTCTTC
clone size: few; J gene: TRBJ1-1; D gene: TRBD1; V gene: TRBV29-1; CDR3 protein: CSVDRQGLEAFF; CDR3 DNA: TGCAGCGTTGATAGACAGGGGTTAGAAGCTTTCTTT
clone size: many; J gene: TRBJ1-4; D gene: .; V gene: TRBV25-1; CDR3 protein: CASSDRATNEKLFF; CDR3 DNA: TGTGCCAGCAGTGACAGGGCAACTAATGAAAAACTGTTTTTT
clone size: few; J gene: TRBJ2-1; D gene: TRBD2; V gene: TRBV11-2; CDR3 protein: CASSFRGKLANWGEQFF; CDR3 DNA: TGTGCCAGCAGCTTTAGGGGCAAACTAGCGAATTGGGGGGAGCAGTTCTTC
clone size: .; J gene: TRBJ2-6; D gene: .; V gene: TRBV12-3/TRBV12-4; CDR3 protein: CASSLGPGGANVLTF; CDR3 DNA: TGTGCCAGCAGTTTAGGCCCGGGAGGGGCCAACGTCCTGACTTTC
clone size: .; J gene: TRBJ2-1; D gene: .; V gene: TRBV9; CDR3 protein: CASSPGGRNEQFF; CDR3 DNA: TGTGCCAGCAGCCCCGGGGGCCGCAATGAGCAGTTCTTC
clone size: .; J gene: TRBJ2-5; D gene: TRBD2; V gene: TRBV7-3; CDR3 protein: CASSFTSGSLQTQYF; CDR3 DNA: TGTGCCAGCAGCTTCACTAGCGGGAGTTTACAGACCCAGTACTTC
clone size: few; J gene: TRBJ2-2; D gene: TRBD2; V gene: TRBV7-2; CDR3 protein: CASSSGALAGVDGELFF; CDR3 DNA: TGTGCCAGCAGCTCAGGGGCCTTAGCGGGAGTAGACGGGGAGCTGTTTTTT
clone size: few; J gene: TRBJ2-2; D gene: .; V gene: TRBV7-8; CDR3 protein: CASSQNQDFNTGELFF; CDR3 DNA: TGTGCCAGCAGCCAAAACCAGGACTTTAACACCGGGGAGCTGTTTTTT
clone size: .; J gene: TRBJ1-2; D gene: .; V gene: TRBV9; CDR3 protein: CASSVLSGSYGYTF; CDR3 DNA: TGTGCCAGCAGCGTATTGTCAGGGTCCTATGGCTACACCTTC
clone size: .; J gene: TRBJ1-4; D gene: .; V gene: TRBV7-2; CDR3 protein: CASSPRPGASEKLFF; CDR3 DNA: TGTGCCAGCAGCCCAAGACCCGGTGCTAGTGAAAAACTGTTTTTT
clone size: few; J gene: TRBJ2-2; D gene: TRBD1; V gene: TRBV7-9; CDR3 protein: CASSPGQGINGELFF; CDR3 DNA: TGTGCCAGCAGCCCGGGACAGGGAATTAACGGGGAGCTGTTTTTT
clone size: .; J gene: TRBJ2-7; D gene: TRBD1; V gene: TRBV14; CDR3 protein: CASSQPPGQGAREQYF; CDR3 DNA: TGTGCCAGCAGCCAACCTCCGGGACAGGGGGCGCGGGAGCAGTACTTC
clone size: few; J gene: TRBJ2-2; D gene: .; V gene: TRBV9; CDR3 protein: CASSVATGRAGELFF; CDR3 DNA: TGTGCCAGCAGCGTGGCTACAGGGAGGGCCGGGGAGCTGTTTTTT
clone size: .; J gene: TRBJ2-1; D gene: TRBD1; V gene: TRBV9; CDR3 protein: CASSLSGTGFYEQFF; CDR3 DNA: TGTGCCAGCAGCCTTTCCGGGACAGGGTTTTATGAGCAGTTCTTC
clone size: many; J gene: TRBJ2-1; D gene: .; V gene: TRBV30; CDR3 protein: CAWRALGRTNEQFF; CDR3 DNA: TGTGCCTGGAGGGCCCTCGGACGGACCAATGAGCAGTTCTTC
clone size: .; J gene: TRBJ2-7; D gene: TRBD2; V gene: TRBV6-6; CDR3 protein: CASSYRTSGPLYVQYF; CDR3 DNA: TGTGCCAGCAGTTACCGCACTAGCGGACCACTCTACGTGCAGTACTTC
clone size: few; J gene: TRBJ2-4; D gene: .; V gene: TRBV6-6; CDR3 protein: CASSYSSGAAKNIQYF; CDR3 DNA: TGTGCCAGCAGTTACTCGTCGGGGGCAGCCAAAAACATTCAGTACTTC
clone size: .; J gene: TRBJ1-1; D gene: .; V gene: TRBV10-3; CDR3 protein: CAISPAVYTEAFF; CDR3 DNA: TGTGCCATCAGCCCCGCTGTGTACACTGAAGCTTTCTTT
clone size: many; J gene: TRBJ1-1; D gene: TRBD1; V gene: TRBV12-3/TRBV12-4; CDR3 protein: CASSPGQVNTEAFF; CDR3 DNA: TGTGCCAGCAGCCCGGGACAGGTGAACACTGAAGCTTTCTTT
clone size: .; J gene: TRBJ2-5; D gene: .; V gene: TRBV5-5; CDR3 protein: CASSSSGTAETQYF; CDR3 DNA: TGTGCCAGCAGCTCATCAGGGACTGCGGAGACCCAGTACTTC
clone size: .; J gene: TRBJ2-4; D gene: TRBD2; V gene: TRBV15; CDR3 protein: CATSRHLTMAGEDGIQYF; CDR3 DNA: TGTGCCACCAGCAGACACCTGACTATGGCGGGAGAAGATGGCATTCAGTACTTC
clone size: .; J gene: TRBJ1-4; D gene: .; V gene: TRBV7-6; CDR3 protein: CASSLQTGFATNEKLFF; CDR3 DNA: TGTGCCAGCAGCTTGCAGACAGGTTTTGCAACTAATGAAAAACTGTTTTTT
clone size: .; J gene: TRBJ1-1; D gene: TRBD1; V gene: TRBV4-1; CDR3 protein: CASSHRQGSMNTEAFF; CDR3 DNA: TGCGCCAGCAGCCACAGACAGGGGTCCATGAACACTGAAGCTTTCTTT